The clone carrying this T cell receptor beta chain was detected many times. The data originate from a study of T cells in Graves' hyperthyroidism and ophthalmopathy. Amplified TCR beta CDR3 regions came from RNA transcripts. HTBI primers were used for first-round RT-PCR of the TCR CDR3. TCRdb re-called the multiplex PCR reads through MiXCR, storing one row per CDR3 protein. The sample includes some 560,000 distinct CDR3 sequences, around 16% seen only once; the top ten take approximately 7%. The CDR3 is made up of 18 amino acids. J gave up 2 bases and V 4 bases, and 14 bases lay outside the gene matches.

Sequences were obtained from blood. The origin of this receptor is a woman aged 25-40 years with Graves' hyperthyroidism. This chain joins TRBV12-3 or TRBV12-4 and TRBJ1-1, with 9 bases matching TRBD1. The CDR3 reads CASSSASTGGISNTEAFF. The CDR3 coding sequence is TGTGCCAGCAGTTCTGCATCGACAGGGGGTATATCTAACACTGAAGCTTTCTTT.